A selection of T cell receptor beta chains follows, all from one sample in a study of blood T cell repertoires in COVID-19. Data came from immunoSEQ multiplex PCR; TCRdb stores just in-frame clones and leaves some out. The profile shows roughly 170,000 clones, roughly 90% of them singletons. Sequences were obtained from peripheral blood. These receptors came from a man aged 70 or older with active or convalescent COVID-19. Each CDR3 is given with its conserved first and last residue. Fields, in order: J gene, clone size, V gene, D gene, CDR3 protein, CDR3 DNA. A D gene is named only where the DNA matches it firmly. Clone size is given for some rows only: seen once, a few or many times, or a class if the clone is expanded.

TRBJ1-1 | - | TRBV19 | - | CASTSTVLNTEAFF | TGTGCCAGTACCTCGACAGTGTTGAACACTGAAGCTTTCTTT
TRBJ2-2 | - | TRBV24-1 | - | CATGGATTGELFF | TGTGCCACCGGAGGGGCGACCACCGGGGAGCTGTTTTTT
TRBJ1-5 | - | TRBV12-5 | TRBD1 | CASGLNTGEKQPQHF | TGTGCTAGTGGTTTGAATACAGGGGAGAAACAGCCCCAGCATTTT
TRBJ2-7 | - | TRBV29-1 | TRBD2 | CSVEGLAGVAYEQYF | TGCAGCGTTGAAGGGCTAGCGGGAGTAGCCTACGAGCAGTACTTC
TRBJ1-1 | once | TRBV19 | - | CASTQQQGIGAAFF | TGTGCCAGTACCCAGCAGCAGGGTATAGGTGCAGCTTTCTTT
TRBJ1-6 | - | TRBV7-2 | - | CASSLAGGTGTYNSPLHF | TGTGCCAGCAGCTTAGCGGGGGGGACGGGAACCTATAATTCACCCCTCCACTTT
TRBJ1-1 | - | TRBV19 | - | CASRMEGRGRNTEAFF | TGTGCCAGTAGGATGGAGGGGAGGGGAAGGAACACTGAAGCTTTCTTT
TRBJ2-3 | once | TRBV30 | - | CAWSGRTDWKDTQYF | TGTGCCTGGAGTGGGAGAACGGATTGGAAAGATACGCAGTATTTT
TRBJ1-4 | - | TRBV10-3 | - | CAISWGANEKLFF | TGTGCCATCAGCTGGGGCGCTAATGAAAAACTGTTTTTT
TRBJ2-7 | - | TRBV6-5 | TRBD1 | CASSYSGQHYEQYF | TGTGCCAGCAGTTACTCGGGACAGCATTACGAGCAGTACTTC
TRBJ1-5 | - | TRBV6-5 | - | CASSYHREAQPQHF | TGTGCCAGCAGTTATCACCGAGAGGCACAGCCCCAGCATTTT
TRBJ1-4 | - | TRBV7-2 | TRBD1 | CASSLGQGGEKLFF | TGTGCCAGCAGCTTAGGACAGGGTGGTGAAAAACTGTTTTTT
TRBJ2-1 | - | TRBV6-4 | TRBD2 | CASSGAGGPRNEQFF | TGTGCCAGCAGTGGGGCGGGAGGGCCGAGGAATGAGCAGTTCTTC
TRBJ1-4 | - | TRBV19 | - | CASRSSTGWEKLFF | TGTGCCAGTAGATCTTCTACCGGGTGGGAAAAACTGTTTTTT
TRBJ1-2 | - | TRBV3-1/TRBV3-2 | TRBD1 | CASSHLDRGYGYTF | TGTGCCAGCAGCCATCTGGACAGGGGCTATGGCTACACCTTC
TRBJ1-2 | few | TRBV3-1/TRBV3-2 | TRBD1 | CASSLNRGPYGYTF | TGTGCCAGCAGCCTCAACAGGGGGCCCTATGGCTACACCTTC
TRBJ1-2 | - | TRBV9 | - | CASSVVPTAGAVGYTF | TGTGCCAGCAGCGTAGTTCCCACGGCAGGGGCGGTTGGCTACACCTTC
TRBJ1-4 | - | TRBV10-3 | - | CAISEGAREWLFF | TGTGCCATCAGTGAGGGGGCCCGGGAGTGGCTGTTTTTT
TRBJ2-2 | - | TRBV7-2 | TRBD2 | CASSLVPAGVPGGELFF | TGTGCCAGCAGCTTAGTGCCAGCGGGGGTACCAGGCGGGGAGCTGTTTTTT
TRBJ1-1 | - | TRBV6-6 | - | CASRPPQGRTEAFF | TGTGCCAGCAGGCCACCACAGGGCCGGACTGAAGCTTTCTTT
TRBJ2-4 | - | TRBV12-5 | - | CASGSGLAKNIQYF | TGTGCTAGTGGTTCGGGTCTAGCCAAAAACATTCAGTACTTC
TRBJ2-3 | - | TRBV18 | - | CASSPNSGSTDTQYF | TGTGCCAGCTCACCAAATAGCGGAAGCACAGATACGCAGTATTTT
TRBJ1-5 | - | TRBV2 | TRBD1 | CASSYDRAVSNQPQHF | TGTGCCAGCAGTTATGACAGGGCGGTTAGCAATCAGCCCCAGCATTTT
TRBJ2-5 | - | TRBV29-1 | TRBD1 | CSVEAGTVRETQYF | TGCAGCGTTGAAGCCGGGACAGTACGAGAGACCCAGTACTTC
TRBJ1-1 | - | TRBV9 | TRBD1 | CASSARGQGAITEAFF | TGTGCCAGCAGCGCGCGGGGACAGGGGGCGATCACTGAAGCTTTCTTT
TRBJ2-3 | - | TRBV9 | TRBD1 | CASSVGAAGGSTDTQYF | TGTGCCAGCAGCGTAGGGGCGGCAGGGGGTAGCACAGATACGCAGTATTTT
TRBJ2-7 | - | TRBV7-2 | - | CASSGGAGLYEQYF | TGTGCCAGCAGCGGGGGGGCAGGTCTCTACGAGCAGTACTTC
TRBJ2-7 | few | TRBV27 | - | CASSSITGKGYEQYF | TGTGCCAGCAGTTCCATAACAGGGAAGGGCTACGAGCAGTACTTC
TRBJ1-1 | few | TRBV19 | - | CASSIRQGTEAFF | TGTGCCAGTAGTATACGGCAGGGCACTGAAGCTTTCTTT
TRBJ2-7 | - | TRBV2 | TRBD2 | CASRYLAGGSGEQYF | TGTGCCAGCAGATACTTGGCGGGAGGTTCCGGCGAGCAGTACTTC
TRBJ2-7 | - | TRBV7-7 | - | CASSLGPTQGLHEQYF | TGTGCTAGCAGCTTAGGGCCGACACAGGGCCTCCACGAGCAGTACTTC
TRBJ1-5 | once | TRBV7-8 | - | CASSLVGDQPQHF | TGTGCCAGCAGCTTAGTCGGGGATCAGCCCCAGCATTTT
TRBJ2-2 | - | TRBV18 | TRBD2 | CATRRGGPPNTGELFF | TGTGCCACACGACGGGGGGGCCCCCCGAACACCGGGGAGCTGTTTTTT
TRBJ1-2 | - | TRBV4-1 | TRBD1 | CASSHGGPETGILNYGYTF | TGCGCCAGCAGCCACGGGGGACCTGAGACAGGGATCCTCAACTATGGCTACACCTTC
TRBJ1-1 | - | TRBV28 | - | CASSPTGLRTEAFF | TGTGCCAGCAGCCCAACAGGCCTAAGGACTGAAGCTTTCTTT
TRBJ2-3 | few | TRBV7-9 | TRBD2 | CASSQGSLAGADTQYF | TGTGCCAGCAGCCAGGGGAGTCTAGCGGGAGCAGATACGCAGTATTTT
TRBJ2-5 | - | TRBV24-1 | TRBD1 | CATSDNGQGTYQETQYF | TGTGCCACCAGTGACAATGGACAGGGAACGTACCAAGAGACCCAGTACTTC
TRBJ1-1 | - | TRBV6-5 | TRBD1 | CASETGPNTEAFF | TGTGCCAGTGAGACAGGGCCAAACACTGAAGCTTTCTTT
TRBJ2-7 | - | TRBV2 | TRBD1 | CASSALQGDSEQYF | TGTGCCAGCAGTGCTTTACAGGGGGACAGCGAGCAGTACTTC
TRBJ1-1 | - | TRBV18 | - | CASSPAETLIEAFF | TGTGCCAGCTCACCGGCGGAAACGTTGATTGAAGCTTTCTTT
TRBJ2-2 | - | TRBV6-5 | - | CASNHDSRELFF | TGTGCCAGCAATCATGACAGCCGGGAGCTGTTTTTT